This record covers a single T cell receptor beta chain. It has no known antigen specificity. The sample holds no much larger clone one base away, and base qualities are not on file. The sample belongs to a study of control samples from healthy donors and cancer patients (dated by TCRdb to the early 2020s). The library was generated by the immunoSEQ multiplex PCR assay. In TCRdb, the immuneACCESS table is reduced to in-frame sequences with V and J assigned. These tables do not hold every clone; where another copy was compared, an unresolved V gene accounts for under half, and the others remain unexplained. The sample table contains 160,000 or so clones; only one count was recorded for roughly 95% of them. The ten largest clones add up to 1% of the sample. Trimming removed 4 bases from V and 4 bases from J; the gene matches leave 16 bases unexplained. According to the germline V gene, CDR1 reads SQVTM and CDR2 reads ANQGSEA. The CDR3 sequence holds 17 residues, the cysteine and phenylalanine included. The retained sequence is limited to the CDR3, 51 bases, with the frame set at the first base.

Sequencing was carried out using blood. The receptor was derived from a woman aged 25 to 39 in good health. The chain is assembled from TRBV29-1 and TRBJ2-7; 10 bases in the middle match TRBD2. The sequenced DNA: TGCAGCGTTGTACTAGCGGGAACAAAACTCACTTCTTACGAGCAGTACTTC. Its coded protein is CSVVLAGTKLTSYEQYF.